The 20 T cell receptor beta chains below all came from one sample that was sequenced in a study of early T cells in non-severe SARS-CoV-2 infection. Each CDR3 protein is one row after TCRdb ran MiXCR on the 5' RACE reads. The sample records approximately 70,000 distinct CDR3 sequences, more than 4% being singletons. The starting material was whole blood, obtained at baseline. The receptors shown here come from an adult who was a healthcare worker with PCR-confirmed SARS-CoV-2 infection or an uninfected control (not recorded which).

This clonotype was seen repeatedly, ten times or more. The rearrangement links TRBV6-1 to TRBJ2-6; TRBD1 agrees at 7 bases. Germline CDR1 MNHNS, CDR2 SASEGT. V trimming: 4 bases; J trimming: 2 bases; junction bases outside the gene matches: 5. The CDR3 totals 16 residues. In DNA, the CDR3 is TGTGCCAGCAGTGTTAGCCAGGGGGCTGGGGCCAACGTCCTGACTTTC. Amino acid sequence: CASSVSQGAGANVLTF.

The CDR3 region is CSAGSSGGATDTQYF. CDR3 DNA: TGCAGTGCTGGCAGTAGCGGGGGGGCAACAGATACGCAGTATTTT. The V and J genes are TRBV20-1 and TRBJ2-3; TRBD2 agrees at 11 bases. Germline values: CDR1 DFQATT, CDR2 SNEGSKA (reference sequence). Trimming at V came to 5 bases and at J to 3 bases, leaving 7 bases not matched to a gene. There are 15 residues in the CDR3.

This clonotype has only a few counts. The gene calls are TRBV7-2 and TRBJ2-7; D might be TRBD2 (6 bases). Germline-derived CDR1 and CDR2 are SGHTA and FQGNSA. Trimming stripped 2 bases from V and 0 bases from J, with 11 bases between. The CDR3 consists of 15 residues. CDR3 in amino acids: CASSLYSGNSYEQYF. In nucleotides, the CDR3 is TGTGCCAGCAGCTTATATAGCGGAAACTCCTACGAGCAGTACTTC.

In this sample, this clonotype turned up a few times. J is TRBJ1-2 and V is TRBV5-1; 10 bases match TRBD1. The CDR3 extends over 14 amino acids. The ends lost 3 bases at V and 2 bases at J; junction bases unmatched: 1. Germline CDR1 and CDR2: SGHRS and YFSETQ. CDR3 DNA: TGCGCCAGCAGCTCGGGACAGGGGAACTATGGCTACACCTTC. It encodes CASSSGQGNYGYTF.

This clonotype was counted many times. The chain recombines TRBV4-2 with TRBJ2-1; TRBD1 matches 12 bases. This CDR3 is built from 16 residues. CDR1 is LGHNA and CDR2 is YNFKEQ in the germline V gene. Trimming cost V 4 bases and J 5 bases; bases outside gene matches: 6. CDR3 region: CASSPPGTGGHNEQFF. CDR3 in DNA: TGTGCCAGCAGCCCTCCCGGGACAGGGGGCCACAATGAGCAGTTCTTC.

This clonotype was picked up a small number of times. CDR3 in amino acids: CASSFFATGPTSSYEQYF. DNA of the CDR3: TGTGCCAGCAGTTTCTTTGCGACGGGACCTACTTCCTCCTACGAGCAGTACTTC. V usage is TRBV28 and J usage is TRBJ2-7, with D perhaps assigned TRBD1 or TRBD2 (5 bases each). CDR1 MDHEN and CDR2 SYDVKM come from the germline V gene. V was clipped by 3 bases and J by 0 bases, with 21 bases between them. The CDR3 extends over 18 amino acids. The full variable domain, its missing parts supplied by reference TRBV28 and TRBJ2-7, is DVKVTQSSRYLVKRTGEKVFLECVQDMDHENMFWYRQDPGLGLRLIYFSYDVKMKEKGDIPEGYSVSREKKERFSLILESASTNQTSMYLCASSFFATGPTSSYEQYFGPGTRLTVT.

The chain employs TRBV19 and TRBJ1-2, with D perhaps matching TRBD1 (5 bases). V lost 3 bases, J lost 4 bases, and 12 bases lay in between. Germline V gene sequence: CDR1 LNHDA, CDR2 SQIVND (reference sequence). The CDR3 is 14 amino acids. The DNA of the CDR3 is TGTGCCAGTAGTATTCAGGGATTGGTCTATGGCTACACCTTC. Translated, it gives CASSIQGLVYGYTF.

This sequence joins TRBV2 and TRBJ2-7; D is unresolved. This CDR3 has 14 amino acids. CDR1 is SNHLY and CDR2 is FYNNEI in the germline V gene. The V end was cut by 1 base, the J end by 2 bases, with 9 bases between. CDR3 sequence (DNA): TGTGCCAGCAGTGAAGAATGGAAGGCCTACGAGCAGTACTTC. Its protein product is CASSEEWKAYEQYF.

At least ten counts were recorded for this clonotype. The CDR3, as DNA: TGTGCCAGCAGTTTATCGATCGGGAGGGCCTACGAGCAGTACTTC. It yields the protein CASSLSIGRAYEQYF. The V and J genes are TRBV27 and TRBJ2-7, with 8 bases lining up with TRBD2. Germline assignment: CDR1 MNHEY and CDR2 SMNVEV (reference sequence). The CDR3 contains 15 residues. Trimming cost V 0 bases and J 2 bases; bases outside gene matches: 3.

In its sample, this clonotype was seen a few times. This rearrangement joins TRBV7-2 to TRBJ2-7; 10 bases line up with TRBD2. Unmatched junction bases numbered 7, after V lost 5 bases and J lost 0 bases. CDR3 size: 16 residues. Germline V gives CDR1 SGHTA, CDR2 FQGNSA. CDR3 loop: CASSESSGRLSYEQYF. The CDR3 region has the DNA TGTGCCAGCAGCGAAAGTAGCGGGAGGCTCTCCTACGAGCAGTACTTC.

This clonotype has just a few counts. The chain is built from TRBV7-2 and TRBJ2-3; the match to TRBD2 covers 9 bases. Looked up from germline, CDR1 is SGHTA and CDR2 is FQGNSA. With 0 bases clipped from V and 4 bases from J, the junction kept 2 bases outside the gene matches. The CDR3 has 15 residues. CDR3 in amino acids: CASSLAAGGPDTQYF. Here the CDR3 DNA reads TGTGCCAGCAGCTTAGCAGCGGGAGGACCAGATACGCAGTATTTT.

This clonotype has ten or more counts. The rearrangement links TRBV10-2 to TRBJ1-2; 9 nucleotides match TRBD1. Trimming at V came to 5 bases and at J to 6 bases, leaving 7 bases not matched to a gene. CDR3 size: 14 residues. Germline V gene lookup returns CDR1 WSHSY and CDR2 SAAADI. The chain's CDR3 is CASSPGTGFDGYTF. As DNA, the CDR3 is TGCGCCAGCAGTCCCGGGACAGGGTTCGATGGCTACACCTTC.

This clonotype was detected ten times or more. This sequence joins TRBV19 and TRBJ1-2, with 10 nucleotides matching TRBD1. The CDR3 runs to 12 residues. CDR1 is LNHDA, CDR2 SQIVND, per germline (reference sequence). The J segment lost 7 bases and the V segment lost 10 bases, leaving 6 bases of the junction unmatched. CDR3 in amino acids: CATRQGARGYTF. CDR3 nucleotide sequence: TGTGCCACCCGACAGGGGGCGCGTGGCTACACCTTC. Supplemented by reference TRBV19 and TRBJ1-2, the full variable domain reads DGGITQSPKYLFRKEGQNVTLSCEQNLNHDAMYWYRQDPGQGLRLIYYSQIVNDFQKGDIAEGYSVSREKKESFPLTVTSAQKNPTAFYLCATRQGARGYTFGSGTRLTVV.

In this sample, this clonotype turned up many times. The chain is built from TRBV27 and TRBJ2-1; 8 bases map to TRBD1. The length of the CDR3 is 12 residues. The ends lost 10 bases at V and 3 bases at J; junction bases unmatched: 2. Per the germline V gene, CDR1 is MNHEY and CDR2 is SMNVEV (reference sequence). The DNA for the CDR3 is TGTGCCACCGGGACAGGCTACAATGAGCAGTTCTTC. This encodes CATGTGYNEQFF.

This clonotype was counted only a few times. The chain carries TRBV3-1 and TRBJ2-5; the D is unclear. Between the trimmed V and J ends, which lost 6 bases and 5 bases, there was a span of 19 bases. Germline V gives CDR1 LGHDT, CDR2 YNNKEL (reference sequence). The CDR3 has 15 residues. The CDR3 region is CASSSTYSPAETQYF. CDR3 nucleotides: TGTGCCAGCAGTTCTACCTACTCGCCCGCTGAGACCCAGTACTTC.

At least ten counts were recorded for this clonotype. This may arise from a read error, as a much more abundant clone is one base away. V is TRBV2 and J is TRBJ1-1; TRBD1 might be the D (5 bases). Germline values: CDR1 SNHLY, CDR2 FYNNEI. The CDR3 spans 14 residues. CDR3 sequence: CASSEGGVRTEVFF. In nucleotides, the CDR3 is TGTGCCAGCAGTGAAGGAGGGGTGAGAACTGAAGTTTTCTTT.

The chain employs TRBV7-3 and TRBJ1-1; D not certain. V lost 5 bases, J lost 1 base, and 14 bases lay in between. Germline V gene lookup returns CDR1 SGHTA and CDR2 FQGTGA. This CDR3 has 15 amino acids. The CDR3: CASSAPLLQNTEAFF. The DNA of the CDR3 is TGTGCCAGCAGCGCACCGTTATTACAGAACACTGAAGCTTTCTTT. The variable domain in full, completed from reference TRBV7-3 and TRBJ1-1, reads GAGVSQTPSNKVTEKGKYVELRCDPISGHTALYWYRQSLGQGPEFLIYFQGTGAADDSGLPNDRFFAVRPEGSVSTLKIQRTERGDSAVYLCASSAPLLQNTEAFFGQGTRLTVV.

This clonotype was found many times. The chain uses TRBV9 and TRBJ2-2; 11 bases are a match to TRBD2. Germline-derived CDR1 and CDR2 are SGDLS and YYNGEE. J gave up 6 bases and V 0 bases, and 4 bases lay outside the gene matches. The CDR3 sequence is 16 residues long. The CDR3 loop reads CASSVAASGRSGELFF. CDR3 in DNA: TGTGCCAGCAGCGTAGCGGCTAGCGGGAGGTCCGGGGAGCTGTTTTTT.

This clonotype occurred many times. The CDR3 coding sequence is TGTGCCAGCAGTCCCTTGGGGGGCGCCTACAATGAGCAGTTCTTC. Its translation: CASSPLGGAYNEQFF. This chain joins TRBV12-3 or TRBV12-4 and TRBJ2-1, with D perhaps matching TRBD1 or TRBD2 (6 bases each). Trimming stripped 5 bases from V and 2 bases from J, with 13 bases between. This CDR3 spans 15 amino acids.

This clonotype was seen at least ten times. The chain joins TRBV27 to TRBJ2-7, with D tentatively TRBD1 (5 bases). The CDR3 is 18 residues long. The V and J ends lost 6 bases and 6 bases respectively, with 30 bases between them. Per germline, CDR1 MNHEY and CDR2 SMNVEV (reference sequence). This chain's CDR3 is CASSPNRQFPLQAREQYF. CDR3 in DNA: TGTGCCAGCAGCCCCAACCGACAGTTTCCACTGCAAGCCCGCGAGCAGTACTTC.